This T cell receptor (beta chain) was found in a study of PD-L1 blockade in urothelial cancer. Here immunoSEQ multiplex PCR was the method, and the copy in TCRdb shows in-frame clones only, minus some. The table has 35,000 to 45,000 clones, 75% to 95% seen once. To note about this clone: Its antigen is unknown.

Whole-study results and caveats: Pretreatment TCR clonality in blood, when below the median, was predictive of better survival.

The clonotype originates from a man aged 70-80 years with urothelial cancer. Material: PBMCs, obtained around atezolizumab (anti-PD-L1) treatment.

This chain's CDR3 is CASSLVGTGMEAFF. The DNA for the CDR3 is TGTGCCAGCAGCTTAGTCGGGACAGGGATGGAAGCTTTCTTT. V usage is TRBV11-2 and J usage is TRBJ1-1; 9 bases align to TRBD1. Germline lookup yields CDR1 SGHAT and CDR2 FQNNGV. V lost 1 base to trimming and J lost 8 bases; unmatched junction nucleotides: 5. This CDR3 is 14 amino acids long.